The entry below describes one T cell receptor beta chain. The source of the sample is a study of blood T cell repertoires in COVID-19. Study overall: Acute and convalescent COVID-19 specimens originated in the United States, Italy and Spain. Sources were T cells, B-cell-depleted T cells, or PBMCs; the material itself was cDNA or gDNA.

Enrolled during active infection, Seattle patients were then followed longitudinally. Germline CDR1 LNHDA, CDR2 SQIVND (reference sequence). The ends were cut back, 9 bases at V and 8 bases at J, with 28 bases in the middle. The CDR3 consists of 17 residues. Original analysis: Estimation of nucleated cell counts was performed using reference gene primer amplification. The table came from immunoSEQ multiplex PCR; TCRdb's copy has only in-frame clones and leaves some out. V and J calls and clone size follow that table, whereas D and trimming were derived from the DNA. This table holds almost 200,000 clones, about 76% found once.

The sample was peripheral blood. This clonotype originated in a middle-aged woman with COVID-19, enrolled during active disease. The chain has TRBV19 and TRBJ1-4, with D possibly being TRBD1 (6 bases). CDR3 DNA: TGTGCCAGATCGAGACAGGCAGCCGACGAAGAGTGGGAAAAACTGTTTTTT. Amino acids: CARSRQAADEEWEKLFF.